The entry that follows covers one TCR beta chain sequence. The length of the CDR3 is 11 residues. The germline gives CDR1 LGHDT, CDR2 YNNKEL (reference sequence). Unmatched junction bases numbered 3, after V lost 5 bases and J lost 8 bases. All enrollees were about 18 to 100 years old and from under 25 US areas. Categorization into cohorts depended on clinical history that participants reported. Per the original data handling: Reference gene primer amplification yielded estimated nucleated cell counts. The repertoire was sequenced with immunoSEQ multiplex PCR; TCRdb's copy has only in-frame clones and lacks some. V and J calls plus clone size are reproduced from that table; the DNA served to infer D and trimming. This sample carries around 360,000 clones, more than 70% of them seen once, and the ten largest clones take about 1.9%. The data were obtained in a study of blood T cell repertoires in COVID-19.

The rearrangement uses TRBV3-1 (or the pseudogene TRBV3-2) and TRBJ2-7; 7 nucleotides agree with TRBD1. The receptor was isolated from a middle-aged man in a cohort exposed to, infected with or recovered from COVID-19 (not recorded which). Sample: PBMCs or T cells enriched from blood (not recorded which). This CDR3 is CASSIQGKQYF. The CDR3 DNA reads TGTGCCAGCAGCATACAGGGGAAGCAGTACTTC.